These 13 T cell receptor beta chains share one sample of origin, sequenced in a study of blood T cell repertoires in COVID-19. TCRdb's copy holds only in-frame clones and misses some; the assay was immunoSEQ multiplex PCR. This sample has fewer than 400,000 clones; approximately 89% occur once, and the top ten carry 1.7%. Sample: PBMCs or T cells enriched from blood (not recorded which). Receptors were obtained from a woman in her 30s who had recovered from COVID-19.

The chain recombines TRBV7-2 with TRBJ2-1, with 8 bases matching TRBD2. The CDR3 runs 15 residues. J was trimmed by 4 bases and V by 10 bases; bases with no gene match: 12. CDR1 is SGHTA, CDR2 FQGNSA, per germline. The CDR3 coding sequence is TGTGCCACCTCCTTTCGGGGGGGCTGGTACAATGAGCAGTTCTTC. Encoded protein: CATSFRGGWYNEQFF.

The chain links TRBV6-6 to TRBJ1-4; D unresolved. Germline assignment: CDR1 MNHNY and CDR2 SVGAGI (reference sequence). The CDR3 totals 18 residues. With 5 bases removed from V and 5 bases from J, the gap between germline ends came to 24 bases. CDR3 in amino acids: CASSQPPNDGGLNEKLFF. The DNA of the CDR3 is TGTGCCAGCAGTCAACCTCCGAACGATGGAGGGTTGAATGAAAAACTGTTTTTT.

The chain combines TRBV7-2 with TRBJ1-2; the match to TRBD1 covers 7 bases. The J segment lost 6 bases and the V segment lost 5 bases, leaving 12 bases of the junction unmatched. Germline loops: CDR1 SGHTA, CDR2 FQGNSA. CDR3 length equals 15 residues. This chain's CDR3 is CASSLLGGRMDGYTF. Written as DNA, the CDR3 is TGTGCCAGCAGCCTCCTAGGGGGCCGCATGGATGGCTACACCTTC.

V usage is TRBV7-9 and J usage is TRBJ2-7; 13 nucleotides line up with TRBD2. V dropped 2 bases and J dropped 7; count of bases not matched to a gene: 14. CDR1 is SEHNR and CDR2 is FQNEAQ in the germline V gene (reference sequence). This CDR3 is built from 18 residues. DNA of the CDR3: TGTGCCAGCAGCTTAAGGACTAGCGGGAGTTTCCTGATTAGGGAGCAGTACTTC. It encodes CASSLRTSGSFLIREQYF.

The V and J genes are TRBV4-1 and TRBJ2-7, with 7 bases matching TRBD1. This CDR3 has 16 amino acids. The V gene's germline CDR1 is MGHRA and CDR2 YSYEKL. V lost 3 bases and J lost 2; bases outside the gene matches: 10. CDR3 protein: CASSQMVRDRTYEQYF. The CDR3 DNA reads as TGCGCCAGCAGCCAGATGGTACGGGACAGAACCTACGAGCAGTACTTC.

The DNA of the CDR3 is TGTGCCACCAGTGCCGGGGAGACCCAGTACTTC. It specifies CATSAGETQYF. This rearrangement joins TRBV24-1 to TRBJ2-5; no clear D gene. This CDR3 has 11 amino acids. Germline lookup yields CDR1 KGHDR and CDR2 SFDVKD. The ends were cut back, 5 bases at V and 5 bases at J, with 5 bases in the middle.

Turning to this clone: One junction end disagrees with the germline gene, perhaps due to a read error. The gene calls are TRBV18 and TRBJ2-5; no firm D call. CDR1 is KGHSH and CDR2 is LQKENI in the germline V gene. This CDR3 region has 13 residues. This CDR3 is CATSGSDLETQYF. CDR3 nucleotide sequence: TGTGCCACCTCAGGCTCCGACTTAGAGACCCAGTACTTC.

The chain joins TRBV7-2 to TRBJ2-4; TRBD2 matches at 8 bases. Germline values: CDR1 SGHTA, CDR2 FQGNSA. CDR3 size: 16 residues. Germline trimming cut 1 base from V and 8 bases from J; bases unmatched to any gene: 10. CDR3 DNA: TGTGCCAGCAGCTTAGACGCGGGGGGTACTTGGGACATTCAGTACTTC. As protein: CASSLDAGGTWDIQYF.

This clone was observed once. The chain has TRBV28 and TRBJ1-6; D remains ambiguous. The length of the CDR3 is 15 residues. V was clipped by 5 bases and J by 0 bases, with 8 bases between them. Germline values: CDR1 MDHEN, CDR2 SYDVKM. The CDR3 loop is CASSPTPSYNSPLHF. CDR3 bases: TGTGCCAGCAGTCCGACACCCTCCTATAATTCACCCCTCCACTTT.

The rearrangement joins TRBV18 to TRBJ1-3; 10 nucleotides align to TRBD1. V was clipped by 5 bases and J by 2 bases; unmatched bases: 3. Germline V gives CDR1 KGHSH, CDR2 LQKENI. The CDR3 length is 15 residues. In nucleotides, the CDR3 is TGTGCCAGCTCATCCGGACAGGGGGCTGGAAACACCATATATTTT. Amino acids: CASSSGQGAGNTIYF.

The gene calls are TRBV7-8 and TRBJ1-5; 12 nucleotides match TRBD1. V lost 0 bases and J lost 3; bases outside the gene matches: 9. CDR1 SGHVS and CDR2 FQNEAQ come from the germline V gene. The CDR3 runs 19 residues. The CDR3 here is CASSLAEGQGAPNNQPQHF. CDR3 coding DNA: TGTGCCAGCAGCTTAGCGGAGGGACAGGGGGCACCGAACAATCAGCCCCAGCATTTT.

The chain uses TRBV7-6 and TRBJ2-1; TRBD2 is a possible D gene (6 bases). This CDR3 region has 17 residues. Per germline, CDR1 SGHVS and CDR2 FNYEAQ. V was shortened by 2 bases and J by 0 bases, with 14 bases between the two germline ends. CDR3 region: CASSLLTAGSSYNEQFF. The CDR3 DNA follows: TGTGCCAGCAGCTTACTAACTGCCGGGAGCTCCTACAATGAGCAGTTCTTC.

The chain couples TRBV30 to TRBJ1-1; unclear D gene. The V end was cut by 3 bases, the J end by 5 bases, with 7 bases between. The CDR3 has 11 residues. CDR1 GTSNPN and CDR2 SVGIG come from the germline V gene (reference sequence). The CDR3 nucleotides read TGTGCCTGGAGCATGCGAACTGAAGCTTTCTTT. This sequence encodes CAWSMRTEAFF.